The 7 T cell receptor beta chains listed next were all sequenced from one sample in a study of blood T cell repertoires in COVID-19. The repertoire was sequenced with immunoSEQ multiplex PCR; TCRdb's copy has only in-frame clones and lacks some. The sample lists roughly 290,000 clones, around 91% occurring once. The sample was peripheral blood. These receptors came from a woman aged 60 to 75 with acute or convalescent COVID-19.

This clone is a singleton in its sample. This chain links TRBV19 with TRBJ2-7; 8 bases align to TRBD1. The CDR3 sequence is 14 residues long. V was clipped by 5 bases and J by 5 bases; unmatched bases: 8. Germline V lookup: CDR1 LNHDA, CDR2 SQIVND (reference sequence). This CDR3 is CASSFPGQANEQYF. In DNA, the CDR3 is TGTGCCAGTAGTTTTCCGGGACAGGCCAACGAGCAGTACTTC.

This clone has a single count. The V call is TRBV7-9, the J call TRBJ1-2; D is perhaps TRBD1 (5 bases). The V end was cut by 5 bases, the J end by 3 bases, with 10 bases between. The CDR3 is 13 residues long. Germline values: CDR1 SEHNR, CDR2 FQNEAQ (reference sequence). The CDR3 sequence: CASSEAGDYGYTF. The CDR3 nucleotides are TGTGCCAGCAGCGAAGCGGGGGACTATGGCTACACCTTC.

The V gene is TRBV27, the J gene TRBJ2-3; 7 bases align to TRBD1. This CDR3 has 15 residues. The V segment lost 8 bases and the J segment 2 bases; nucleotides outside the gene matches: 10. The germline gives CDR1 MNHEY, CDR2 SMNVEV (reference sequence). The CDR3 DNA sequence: TGTGCCAGCCGCCGGACAGGCTTAATCACAGATACGCAGTATTTT. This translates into CASRRTGLITDTQYF.

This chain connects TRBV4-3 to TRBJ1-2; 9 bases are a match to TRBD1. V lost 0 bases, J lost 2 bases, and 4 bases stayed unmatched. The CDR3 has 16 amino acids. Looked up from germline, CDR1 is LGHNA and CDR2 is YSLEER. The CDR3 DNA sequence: TGCGCCAGCAGCCAAGATGGACAGGGGAGGAACTATGGCTACACCTTC. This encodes CASSQDGQGRNYGYTF.

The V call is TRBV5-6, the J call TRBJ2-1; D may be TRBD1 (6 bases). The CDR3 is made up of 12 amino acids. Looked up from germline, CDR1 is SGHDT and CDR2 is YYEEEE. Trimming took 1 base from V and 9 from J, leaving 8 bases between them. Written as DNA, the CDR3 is TGTGCCAGCAGCTTGTGGGACACTGAGCAGTTCTTC. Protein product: CASSLWDTEQFF.

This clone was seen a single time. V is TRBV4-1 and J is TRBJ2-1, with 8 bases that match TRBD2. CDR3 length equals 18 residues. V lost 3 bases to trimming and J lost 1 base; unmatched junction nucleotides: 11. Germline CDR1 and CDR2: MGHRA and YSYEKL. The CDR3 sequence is CASSQEETSVVSYNEQFF. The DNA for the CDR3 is TGCGCCAGCAGCCAGGAGGAGACTAGCGTCGTTTCCTACAATGAGCAGTTCTTC.

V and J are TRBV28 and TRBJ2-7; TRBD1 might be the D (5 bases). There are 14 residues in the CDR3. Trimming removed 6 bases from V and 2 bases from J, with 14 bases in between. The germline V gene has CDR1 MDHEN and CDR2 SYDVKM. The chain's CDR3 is CASRNPETAYEQYF. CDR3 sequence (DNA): TGTGCCAGCAGAAATCCCGAGACAGCCTACGAGCAGTACTTC. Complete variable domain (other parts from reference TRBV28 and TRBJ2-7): DVKVTQSSRYLVKRTGEKVFLECVQDMDHENMFWYRQDPGLGLRLIYFSYDVKMKEKGDIPEGYSVSREKKERFSLILESASTNQTSMYLCASRNPETAYEQYFGPGTRLTVT.